A single sample gave rise to the 27 T cell receptor beta chains below, sequenced in a study of blood T cell repertoires in COVID-19. Profiled with immunoSEQ multiplex PCR; TCRdb holds only in-frame clones, not every one. The table has about half a million clones, 70% to 90% seen once. Sequences were obtained from peripheral blood. Source of these receptors: a human donor in a cohort sampled during active COVID-19.

CDR3 loop: CASSWREGLDEQYF. CDR3 nucleotide sequence: TGTGCCAGTAGTTGGCGGGAGGGCCTCGACGAGCAGTACTTC. J is TRBJ2-7 and V is TRBV19; 9 positions match TRBD2. The CDR3 has 14 residues. V was clipped by 5 bases and J by 5 bases; unmatched bases: 7. The germline V gene has CDR1 LNHDA and CDR2 SQIVND (reference sequence).

This clone showed up just once. The gene calls are TRBV10-1 and TRBJ1-5; a possible D gene is TRBD1 (6 bases). CDR3 length: 13 amino acids. The germline gives CDR1 WNHNN, CDR2 SYGVQD (reference sequence). The V and J ends lost 2 bases and 4 bases respectively, with 6 bases between them. CDR3 protein: CASSETGNQPQHF. The CDR3 DNA reads TGCGCCAGCAGTGAGACAGGGAATCAGCCCCAGCATTTT.

J is TRBJ1-2 and V is TRBV19, with D possibly being TRBD1 (6 bases). The CDR3 is 13 residues long. The germline V gene encodes CDR1 LNHDA and CDR2 SQIVND (reference sequence). Deletions cut 6 bases from V and 5 bases from J, with 13 bases between. Written as DNA, the CDR3 is TGTGCCAGTAGACTACAGGGAAAATATGGCTACACCTTC. It codes for CASRLQGKYGYTF.

This CDR3 reads CASSYDLPRAEAFF. The CDR3 DNA reads as TGTGCCAGCAGTTATGACTTACCGAGGGCTGAAGCTTTCTTT. The chain links TRBV6-6 to TRBJ1-1; no clear D gene. CDR3 length: 14 amino acids. Deletions cut 3 bases from V and 6 bases from J, with 14 bases between. Germline V lookup: CDR1 MNHNY, CDR2 SVGAGI (reference sequence).

The chain couples TRBV9 to TRBJ2-7; TRBD1 aligns across 8 bases. Per the germline V gene, CDR1 is SGDLS and CDR2 is YYNGEE. The CDR3 contains 14 residues. Trimming cost V 3 bases and J 7 bases; bases outside gene matches: 9. The CDR3 nucleotides are TGTGCCAGCAGCGCCGGGACAGGCCCCGAGGAGCAGTACTTC. Encoded protein: CASSAGTGPEEQYF.

The chain combines TRBV7-9 with TRBJ1-5; 7 bases line up with TRBD1. This CDR3 region has 14 residues. The J segment lost 3 bases and the V segment lost 4 bases, leaving 3 bases of the junction unmatched. CDR1 is SEHNR and CDR2 is FQNEAQ in the germline V gene (reference sequence). CDR3 in DNA: TGTGCCAGCAGCTGGACAGGCGTCAATCAGCCCCAGCATTTT. This codes for CASSWTGVNQPQHF.

The chain is built from TRBV28 and TRBJ1-5, with a possible D match to TRBD1 (5 bases). Germline V gene lookup returns CDR1 MDHEN and CDR2 SYDVKM. This CDR3 region has 17 residues. Trimming stripped 3 bases from V and 2 bases from J, with 17 bases between. CDR3 nucleotide sequence: TGTGCCAGCAGTTTCTCTGGGGCAGGCTCACGCAATCAGCCCCAGCATTTT. Its translation: CASSFSGAGSRNQPQHF. The variable domain in full, completed from reference TRBV28 and TRBJ1-5, reads DVKVTQSSRYLVKRTGEKVFLECVQDMDHENMFWYRQDPGLGLRLIYFSYDVKMKEKGDIPEGYSVSREKKERFSLILESASTNQTSMYLCASSFSGAGSRNQPQHFGDGTRLSIL.

The chain's CDR3 is CASGLGGGSTDTQYF. CDR3 coding DNA: TGTGCCAGTGGTCTCGGGGGAGGTAGCACAGATACGCAGTATTTT. The rearrangement uses TRBV19 and TRBJ2-3, with D perhaps TRBD2 (6 bases). The V and J ends lost 8 bases and 0 bases respectively, with 15 bases between them. The CDR3 has 15 amino acids. Germline CDR1 and CDR2: LNHDA and SQIVND (reference sequence).

This clone has a handful of counts. The chain links TRBV3-1 (or the pseudogene TRBV3-2) to TRBJ2-2, with 7 bases identical to TRBD2. The CDR3 runs to 17 residues. With 4 bases clipped from V and 7 bases from J, the junction kept 15 bases outside the gene matches. Germline CDR1 and CDR2: LGHDT and YNNKEL (reference sequence). CDR3 in amino acids: CASSPPWGEGVNGELFF. DNA for the CDR3: TGTGCCAGCAGCCCTCCTTGGGGGGAGGGCGTTAACGGGGAGCTGTTTTTT.

In nucleotides, the CDR3 is TGTGCCATCGGCTCGACAGGCCATGAAGAAGCTTTCTTT. It is translated as CAIGSTGHEEAFF. The gene calls are TRBV10-3 and TRBJ1-1; tentatively, D is TRBD1 (6 bases). CDR1 ENHRY and CDR2 SYGVKD come from the germline V gene. The ends were cut back, 8 bases at V and 8 bases at J, with 18 bases in the middle. CDR3 length equals 13 residues.

V gene TRBV18 combines with J gene TRBJ1-2; possible D gene TRBD1, 6 bases. Germline-derived CDR1 and CDR2 are KGHSH and LQKENI. The CDR3 runs 16 residues. Trimming cost V 5 bases and J 4 bases, with 20 bases left between them. CDR3 nucleotide sequence: TGTGCCAGCTCAACTCCTATGACAGGCGTAATCTATGGCTACACCTTC. Amino acids: CASSTPMTGVIYGYTF.

The V call is TRBV19, the J call TRBJ2-1; D is perhaps TRBD2 (6 bases). Trimming cost V 9 bases and J 0 bases, with 18 bases left between them. Germline V lookup: CDR1 LNHDA, CDR2 SQIVND (reference sequence). This CDR3 contains 16 residues. The DNA of the CDR3 is TGTGCCAGCCAACGTAGCGGTTGGTCCTCCTACAATGAGCAGTTCTTC. This gives the protein CASQRSGWSSYNEQFF.

V and J are TRBV6-5 and TRBJ2-7; 12 bases map to TRBD2. The CDR3 covers 13 residues. J gave up 9 bases and V 8 bases, and 8 bases lay outside the gene matches. Germline V CDR1 and CDR2: MNHEY, SVGAGI. The DNA for the CDR3 is TGTGCCAGCTCCCGACTAGCGGGAGTGGCGCAGTACTTC. Translating gives CASSRLAGVAQYF.

The V and J genes are TRBV19 and TRBJ1-2, with 8 bases that match TRBD1. V lost 5 bases and J lost 3; bases outside the gene matches: 8. Germline assignment: CDR1 LNHDA and CDR2 SQIVND (reference sequence). The length of the CDR3 is 15 residues. DNA of the CDR3: TGTGCCAGTAGTGCCGGGACAGGAGTCGACTATGGCTACACCTTC. The encoded protein is CASSAGTGVDYGYTF.

The chain is built from TRBV7-2 and TRBJ2-2, with 9 bases fitting TRBD1. The length of the CDR3 is 17 residues. V dropped 0 bases and J dropped 4; count of bases not matched to a gene: 6. From germline, CDR1 is SGHTA and CDR2 FQGNSA. Here the CDR3 reads CASSLATGTGFTGELFF. CDR3 DNA: TGTGCCAGCAGCTTAGCGACTGGGACAGGGTTCACCGGGGAGCTGTTTTTT.

Here the CDR3 reads CASSLQASGSQDTQYF. CDR3 DNA sequence: TGTGCCAGCAGCTTACAGGCTAGCGGGAGTCAAGATACGCAGTATTTT. This chain joins TRBV7-3 and TRBJ2-3; 10 nucleotides line up with TRBD2. The CDR3 is made up of 16 amino acids. The V and J ends lost 2 bases and 5 bases, in that order; junction bases with no gene match: 7. The V gene's germline CDR1 is SGHTA and CDR2 FQGTGA.

This CDR3 reads CASSQTENYNSPLHF. The CDR3 DNA is TGTGCCAGCTCACAGACGGAGAACTATAATTCACCCCTCCACTTT. The rearrangement links TRBV18 to TRBJ1-6; D unresolved. The germline V gene encodes CDR1 KGHSH and CDR2 LQKENI. Trimming shortened V by 4 bases and J by 3 bases, and 10 bases separated the two germline ends. This CDR3 has 15 amino acids.

This clone was picked up one time. The chain carries TRBV5-6 and TRBJ2-5, with unresolved D. V lost 1 base to trimming and J lost 2 bases, with 9 bases between them. This CDR3 contains 14 residues. Germline V gene lookup returns CDR1 SGHDT and CDR2 YYEEEE. In nucleotides, the CDR3 is TGTGCCAGCAGCTTGTCTGCAGTACAAGAGACCCAGTACTTC. This translates into CASSLSAVQETQYF.

The chain recombines TRBV7-9 with TRBJ2-5; a weak D match, TRBD1 (5 bases). This CDR3 comprises 14 residues. Trimming cost V 7 bases and J 1 base, with 13 bases left between them. Germline values: CDR1 SEHNR, CDR2 FQNEAQ (reference sequence). In nucleotides, the CDR3 is TGTGCCAGCACCCGTACAGGTTCCCAAGAGACCCAGTACTTC. Its translation is CASTRTGSQETQYF.

The J gene is TRBJ2-7, the V gene TRBV4-3; 10 bases are shared with TRBD1. Per the germline V gene, CDR1 is LGHNA and CDR2 is YSLEER. The trim removed 2 bases at V and 5 bases at J, leaving 3 bases unmatched. The length of the CDR3 is 14 residues. The CDR3: CASSQPGQGDEQYF. In nucleotides, the CDR3 is TGCGCCAGCAGCCAACCAGGACAGGGGGACGAGCAGTACTTC.

The chain joins TRBV30 to TRBJ2-5; D remains ambiguous. The CDR3 covers 14 residues. Trimming pared 0 bases from V and 5 bases from J, leaving 13 bases between. From germline, CDR1 is GTSNPN and CDR2 SVGIG (reference sequence). DNA of the CDR3: TGTGCCTGGAGTGTAGAGTTATTCGGGGAGACCCAGTACTTC. Protein: CAWSVELFGETQYF.

This clone has only a few counts. The V gene is TRBV18, the J gene TRBJ1-6; D may be TRBD1 (5 bases). The V end lost 3 bases, the J end lost 9 bases, and 15 bases lay between the germline ends. The CDR3 totals 15 residues. Germline V gene sequence: CDR1 KGHSH, CDR2 LQKENI. The CDR3 sequence: CASSPDTGPGSPLHF. CDR3 bases: TGTGCCAGCTCACCTGACACAGGCCCGGGTTCACCCCTCCACTTT.

This clone was counted a single time. The genes are TRBV7-9 and TRBJ2-6; D is perhaps TRBD1 (6 bases). CDR3 size: 15 residues. CDR1 is SEHNR and CDR2 is FQNEAQ in the germline V gene (reference sequence). Between the trimmed V and J ends, which lost 11 bases and 0 bases, there was a span of 14 bases. CDR3 residues: CAATGPRSGANVLTF. For the CDR3, the DNA is TGTGCCGCAACAGGGCCCCGCTCTGGGGCCAACGTCCTGACTTTC. The variable domain in full, completed from reference TRBV7-9 and TRBJ2-6, reads DTGVSQNPRHKITKRGQNVTFRCDPISEHNRLYWYRQTLGQGPEFLTYFQNEAQLEKSRLLSDRFSAERPKGSFSTLEIQRTEQGDSAMYLCAATGPRSGANVLTFGAGSRLTVL.

In this sample, this clone turned up a few times. The V gene is TRBV6-1, the J gene TRBJ1-2; no firm D call. Germline loops: CDR1 MNHNS, CDR2 SASEGT. Deletions cut 2 bases from V and 5 bases from J, with 21 bases between. The CDR3 covers 17 residues. CDR3 sequence (DNA): TGTGCCAGCAGTGAATGGCCCTATGGCGGGTTAGGGTATGGCTACACCTTC. This gives the protein CASSEWPYGGLGYGYTF.

This clone came up once. The gene calls are TRBV28 and TRBJ2-7; maybe TRBD1 (5 bases). Germline V gene data show CDR1 as MDHEN and CDR2 as SYDVKM. The CDR3 sequence is 14 residues long. With 10 bases removed from V and 5 bases from J, the gap between germline ends came to 21 bases. CDR3 bases: TGTGCCACCACTGGGGCGGCCTTAGAGAACGAGCAGTACTTC. Protein: CATTGAALENEQYF.

The chain couples TRBV5-1 to TRBJ1-1; D perhaps matches TRBD1 (5 bases). The V gene's germline CDR1 is SGHRS and CDR2 YFSETQ. The V end was cut by 6 bases, the J end by 1 base, with 10 bases between. This CDR3 has 13 amino acids. The CDR3 loop is CASTFGGNTEAFF. In nucleotides, the CDR3 is TGCGCCAGCACATTCGGGGGGAACACTGAAGCTTTCTTT.

This chain connects TRBV30 to TRBJ2-7; TRBD1 agrees at 8 bases. The CDR3 contains 13 residues. Per germline, CDR1 GTSNPN and CDR2 SVGIG (reference sequence). Trimming at V came to 1 base and at J to 7 bases, leaving 6 bases not matched to a gene. The CDR3 DNA follows: TGTGCCTGGAGTGCTTACAGGGGGGAAGAGCAGTACTTC. This translates into CAWSAYRGEEQYF.